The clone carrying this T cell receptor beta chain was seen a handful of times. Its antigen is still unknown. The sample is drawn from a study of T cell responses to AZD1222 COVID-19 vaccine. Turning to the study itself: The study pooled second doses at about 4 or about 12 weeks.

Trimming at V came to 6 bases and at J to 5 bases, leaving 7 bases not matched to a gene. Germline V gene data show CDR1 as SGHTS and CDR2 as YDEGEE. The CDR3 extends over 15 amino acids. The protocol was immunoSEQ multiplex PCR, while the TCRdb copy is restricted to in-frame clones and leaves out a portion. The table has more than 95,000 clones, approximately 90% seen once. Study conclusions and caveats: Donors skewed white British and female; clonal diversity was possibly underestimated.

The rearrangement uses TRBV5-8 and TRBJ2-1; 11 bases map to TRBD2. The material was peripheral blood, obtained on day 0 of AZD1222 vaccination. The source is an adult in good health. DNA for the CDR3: TGTGCCAGCACCCCCGGACTAGCGGGTAACAATGAGCAGTTCTTC. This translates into CASTPGLAGNNEQFF.